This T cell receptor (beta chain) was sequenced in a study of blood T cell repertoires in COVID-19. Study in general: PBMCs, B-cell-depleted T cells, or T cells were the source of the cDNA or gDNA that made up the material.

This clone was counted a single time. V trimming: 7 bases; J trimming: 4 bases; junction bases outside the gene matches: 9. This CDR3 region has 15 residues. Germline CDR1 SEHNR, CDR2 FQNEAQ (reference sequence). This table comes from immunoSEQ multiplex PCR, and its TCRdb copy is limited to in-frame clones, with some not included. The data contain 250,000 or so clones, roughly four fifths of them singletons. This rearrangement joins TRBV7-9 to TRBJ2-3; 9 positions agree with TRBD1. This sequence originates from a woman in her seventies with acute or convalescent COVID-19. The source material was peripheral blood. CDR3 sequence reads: CASTPGQGFADTQYF. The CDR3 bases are TGTGCCAGCACCCCGGGACAGGGATTCGCAGATACGCAGTATTTT.